One sample yielded the 9 T cell receptor beta chains listed below, sequenced in a study of T cells in Graves' hyperthyroidism and ophthalmopathy. Amplified regions were TCR beta CDR3 sequences from RNA transcripts. With the HTBI primer set, the TCR CDR3 went through a first round of RT-PCR. TCRdb itself ran the multiplex PCR reads through MiXCR, one entry per CDR3 protein. The sample records about 260,000 distinct CDR3 sequences, approximately 20% being singletons. The sequencing sample was made of blood. The receptors were sampled from a man younger than 40 with Graves' ophthalmopathy.

This clonotype showed up just once. CDR3 amino acids: CASRSSQGGTEAFF. The CDR3 DNA reads TGTGCCAGCAGATCCTCTCAGGGAGGGACTGAAGCTTTCTTT. The chain carries TRBV6-2 or TRBV6-3 and TRBJ1-1; D is perhaps TRBD1 (5 bases). From germline, CDR1 is MNHEY and CDR2 SVGEGT. The CDR3 covers 14 residues. V was pared by 6 bases and J by 5 bases, with 16 bases between.

V and J are TRBV19 and TRBJ1-3; D uncertain. Trimming left V 5 bases short and J 3 bases short, with 11 bases between. CDR3 length equals 14 residues. The germline V gene encodes CDR1 LNHDA and CDR2 SQIVND (reference sequence). The DNA of the CDR3 is TGTGCCAGTAGTCCCCTCGGGGATGGAAACACCATATATTTT. Its translation: CASSPLGDGNTIYF.

This chain connects TRBV11-3 to TRBJ2-1, with a possible D match to TRBD1 (6 bases). Trimming pared 0 bases from V and 7 bases from J, leaving 7 bases between. This CDR3 contains 13 residues. The germline V gene has CDR1 SGHNT and CDR2 YENEEA. CDR3 nucleotide sequence: TGTGCCAGCAGCTTAGAGAGGGGGAATGAGCAGTTCTTC. Encoded protein: CASSLERGNEQFF.

This clonotype turned up a few times. This chain joins TRBV5-1 and TRBJ1-5, with D maybe TRBD1 (6 bases). The length of the CDR3 is 15 residues. CDR1 SGHRS and CDR2 YFSETQ come from the germline V gene. Trimming removed 7 bases at V and 4 bases at J, with 18 bases between. CDR3 sequence: CASFGDTEGNQPQHF. In DNA, the CDR3 is TGCGCCAGCTTCGGGGACACCGAGGGGAATCAGCCCCAGCATTTT.

This clonotype was seen only a few times. This chain links TRBV30 with TRBJ2-1; possibly TRBD1 for D (6 bases). Germline loops: CDR1 GTSNPN, CDR2 SVGIG (reference sequence). This CDR3 is 13 amino acids long. V was shortened by 3 bases and J by 6 bases, with 12 bases between the two germline ends. The CDR3 reads CAWRGTTVNEQFF. The CDR3 DNA reads as TGTGCCTGGAGGGGGACAACTGTCAATGAGCAGTTCTTC. Combining the CDR3 with reference TRBV30 and TRBJ2-1 gives the whole variable domain SQTIHQWPATLVQPVGSPLSLECTVEGTSNPNLYWYRQAAGRGLQLLFYSVGIGQISSEVPQNLSASRPQDRQFILSSKKLLLSDSGFYLCAWRGTTVNEQFFGPGTRLTVL.

This clonotype was picked up many times. This rearrangement joins TRBV24-1 to TRBJ2-3; no clear D. This CDR3 is built from 14 residues. V was clipped by 5 bases and J by 6 bases, with 14 bases between them. Per the germline V gene, CDR1 is KGHDR and CDR2 is SFDVKD. The CDR3 loop is CATSAQLGSDTQYF. The DNA for the CDR3 is TGTGCCACCAGTGCACAACTTGGATCTGATACGCAGTATTTT.

The chain is built from TRBV7-6 and TRBJ2-2, with a weak D call TRBD1 (5 bases). Germline V gene sequence: CDR1 SGHVS, CDR2 FNYEAQ. Trimming left V 1 base short and J 1 base short, with 7 bases between. The CDR3 has 15 amino acids. CDR3 sequence reads: CASSLEGQNTGELFF. The CDR3 coding sequence is TGTGCCAGCAGCTTAGAAGGACAGAACACCGGGGAGCTGTTTTTT.

This clonotype was observed at least ten times. The V call is TRBV11-3, the J call TRBJ2-5; TRBD1 or TRBD2 may be the D gene (5 bases each). CDR1 SGHNT and CDR2 YENEEA come from the germline V gene. V lost 1 base, J lost 4 bases, and 22 bases lay in between. This CDR3 contains 18 residues. The DNA for the CDR3 is TGTGCCAGCAGCTTAGCACGCCGGCGGACTGGGGGTTTAGAGACCCAGTACTTC. It encodes CASSLARRRTGGLETQYF.

The J gene is TRBJ1-2, the V gene TRBV19; TRBD1 agrees at 7 bases. This CDR3 region has 15 residues. V dropped 3 bases and J dropped 4; count of bases not matched to a gene: 8. The V gene's germline CDR1 is LNHDA and CDR2 SQIVND (reference sequence). For the CDR3, the DNA is TGTGCCAGTAGTATTGAAGGGGGCTTGGGCTATGGCTACACCTTC. It codes for CASSIEGGLGYGYTF.